This entry is about one T cell receptor beta chain. Its antigen remains unidentified. This sample stems from a study of response to subunit inactivated influenza vaccine. Overall study findings and caveats: Each seasonal flu vaccination may recruit only limited new T cells, authors suggested.

Trimming left V 3 bases short and J 3 bases short, with 12 bases between. This CDR3 comprises 14 residues. Germline loops: CDR1 KGHSH, CDR2 LQKENI. TCRdb re-analysed the RT-PCR reads in MiXCR, keeping a single row per CDR3 protein. The data hold approximately 700,000 distinct CDR3 sequences, with approximately 13% observed a single time. The material sequenced was PBMCs from blood, taken approximately 15 days before vaccination. The chain combines TRBV18 with TRBJ2-7; no reliable D call. The TCR originated in a man aged 45-65 years who received an inactivated influenza vaccine. CDR3 sequence reads: CASSPGLGYYEQYF. The CDR3 nucleotides read TGTGCCAGCTCACCCGGTTTGGGGTACTACGAGCAGTACTTC.